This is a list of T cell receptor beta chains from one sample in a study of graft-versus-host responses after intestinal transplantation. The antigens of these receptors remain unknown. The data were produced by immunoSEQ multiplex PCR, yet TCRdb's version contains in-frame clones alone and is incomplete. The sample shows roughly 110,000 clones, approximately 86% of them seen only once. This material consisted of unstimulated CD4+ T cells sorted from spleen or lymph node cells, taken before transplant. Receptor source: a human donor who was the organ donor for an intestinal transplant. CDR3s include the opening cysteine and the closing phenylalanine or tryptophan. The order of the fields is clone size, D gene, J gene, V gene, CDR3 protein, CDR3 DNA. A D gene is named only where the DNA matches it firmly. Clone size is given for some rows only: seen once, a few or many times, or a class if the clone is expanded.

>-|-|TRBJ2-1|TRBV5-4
CASRRAGGPEHEQFF
TGTGCCAGCAGACGTGCTGGAGGGCCGGAGCATGAGCAGTTCTTC
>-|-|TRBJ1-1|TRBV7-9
CASSRGAGEAFF
TGTGCCAGCAGCCGAGGGGCAGGGGAAGCTTTCTTT
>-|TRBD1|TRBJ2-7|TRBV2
CASRSDRARAQYF
TGTGCCAGCAGATCGGACAGGGCGAGGGCCCAGTACTTC
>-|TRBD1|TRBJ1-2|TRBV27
CASSSGQGAFSYGYTF
TGTGCCAGCAGTTCGGGACAGGGGGCTTTTAGCTATGGCTACACCTTC
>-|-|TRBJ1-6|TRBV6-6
CAGGDLRGLLHF
TGTGCCGGAGGGGATCTTCGAGGACTCCTCCACTTT
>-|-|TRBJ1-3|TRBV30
CAWRASVTIYF
TGTGCCTGGAGGGCATCGGTCACCATATATTTT
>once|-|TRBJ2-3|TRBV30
CASQPGLVTDTQYF
TGTGCCAGCCAACCGGGACTGGTCACAGATACGCAGTATTTT
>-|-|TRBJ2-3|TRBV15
CATSRSGGADTQYF
TGTGCCACCAGCAGATCAGGGGGGGCAGATACGCAGTATTTT
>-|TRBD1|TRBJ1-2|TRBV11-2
CASSSDRVGGYTF
TGTGCCAGCAGCTCCGACAGGGTGGGTGGCTACACCTTC
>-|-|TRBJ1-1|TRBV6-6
CASSREFSEAFF
TGTGCCAGCAGTAGGGAGTTTAGTGAAGCTTTCTTT
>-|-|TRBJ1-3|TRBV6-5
CASKGYSGNTIYF
TGTGCCAGCAAGGGGTACTCTGGAAACACCATATATTTT
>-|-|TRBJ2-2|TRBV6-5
CASRSQAPNTGELFF
TGTGCCAGCAGGTCACAGGCGCCGAACACCGGGGAGCTGTTTTTT
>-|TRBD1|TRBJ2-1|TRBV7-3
CASSTRQGARDEQFF
TGTGCCAGCAGCACCAGACAGGGGGCGCGGGATGAGCAGTTCTTC
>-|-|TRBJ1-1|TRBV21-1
CASGLGEGEAFF
TGTGCCAGCGGCTTAGGGGAGGGGGAAGCTTTCTTT
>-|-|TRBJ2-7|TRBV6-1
CASTVRWNSYEQYF
TGTGCCAGCACCGTGCGGTGGAACTCCTACGAGCAGTACTTC
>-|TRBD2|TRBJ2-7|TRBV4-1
CASSQAFEREYNEQYF
TGCGCCAGCAGCCAAGCCTTTGAGCGGGAGTATAACGAGCAGTACTTC
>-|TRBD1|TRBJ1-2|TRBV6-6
CASSPGQASYGYTF
TGTGCCAGCTCCCCCGGACAGGCCTCCTATGGCTACACCTTC
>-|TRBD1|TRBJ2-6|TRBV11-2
CASSLDRPYSGANVLTF
TGTGCCAGCAGCTTGGACAGGCCATACTCTGGGGCCAACGTCCTGACTTTC
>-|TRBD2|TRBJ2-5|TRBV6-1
CASSEMSGRGGQETQYF
TGTGCCAGCAGTGAAATGTCAGGACGGGGGGGCCAAGAGACCCAGTACTTC
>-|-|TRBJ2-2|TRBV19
CASRVAGLISNTGELFF
TGTGCCAGTCGAGTGGCAGGTCTTATATCGAACACCGGGGAGCTGTTTTTT
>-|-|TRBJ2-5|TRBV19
CASSIGGVVQETQYF
TGTGCCAGTAGTATTGGGGGCGTCGTCCAAGAGACCCAGTACTTC
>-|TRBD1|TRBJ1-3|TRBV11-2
CASSWTGASGNTIYF
TGTGCCAGCAGCTGGACAGGGGCCTCTGGAAACACCATATATTTT
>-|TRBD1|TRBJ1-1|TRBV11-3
CASSSRQGMNTEAFF
TGTGCCAGCAGCTCACGACAGGGTATGAACACTGAAGCTTTCTTT
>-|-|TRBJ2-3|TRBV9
CASSVAGGGTFTDTQYF
TGTGCCAGCAGCGTAGCGGGGGGCGGGACTTTCACAGATACGCAGTATTTT
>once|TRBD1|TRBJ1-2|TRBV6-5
CASSSPGGAVGYTF
TGTGCCAGCAGCTCCCCAGGGGGCGCGGTTGGCTACACCTTC
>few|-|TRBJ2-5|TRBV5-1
CASSLGTYQETQYF
TGCGCCAGCAGCTTGGGGACTTACCAAGAGACCCAGTACTTC
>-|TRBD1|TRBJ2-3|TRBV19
CASSITGGTDTQYF
TGTGCCAGTAGTATCACAGGGGGCACAGATACGCAGTATTTT
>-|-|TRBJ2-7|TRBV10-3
CAIRSGTNEQYF
TGTGCCATCAGGTCCGGGACAAACGAGCAGTACTTC
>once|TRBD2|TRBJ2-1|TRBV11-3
CASSSSSGIDNEQFF
TGTGCCAGCAGCTCTTCTAGCGGGATCGACAATGAGCAGTTCTTC